A selection of T cell receptor beta chains follows, all from one sample in a study of blood T cell repertoires in COVID-19. The assay was immunoSEQ multiplex PCR, and TCRdb's table has in-frame clones only and misses some. The table records hundreds of thousands of clones, around 87% of them present only once. The sample comprised PBMCs or T cells enriched from blood (not recorded which). Receptors were obtained from a woman in her fifties or sixties who had recovered from COVID-19. Both conserved end residues are part of each CDR3. The D gene is left open where the match is weak. Only some rows state a clone size, as once, few, many or a class for expanded clones.

18	TRBV7-2	-	TRBJ2-1	TRBD2	TGTGCCAGCAGCTTAGTCCTCTCGAGGACTAGTGGATCTAATGAGCAGTTCTTC	CASSLVLSRTSGSNEQFF
14	TRBV27	-	TRBJ1-6	-	TGTGCCAGCAGTTTAGATCGCTCCGGGGTTACCCTCCACTTT	CASSLDRSGVTLHF
16	TRBV3-1/TRBV3-2	-	TRBJ2-3	TRBD2	TGTGCCAGCAGCCAAGGCTTAGCGGGAGCCACAGATACGCAGTATTTT	CASSQGLAGATDTQYF
16	TRBV7-3	-	TRBJ2-7	-	TGTGCCAGCAGCCCTGGCGCAGGGCCGACATACTACGAGCAGTACTTC	CASSPGAGPTYYEQYF
12	TRBV6-2/TRBV6-3	-	TRBJ1-2	-	TGTGCCAGCAGCCCCGGGGGTCTTGGCTACACCTTC	CASSPGGLGYTF
16	TRBV5-1	-	TRBJ2-3	TRBD1	TGCGCCAGCAGCTCTGTTGCGGGACAGGGCACAGATACGCAGTATTTT	CASSSVAGQGTDTQYF
13	TRBV12-3/TRBV12-4	-	TRBJ1-2	-	TGTGCCAGCGTTAAGGGCAGGGCTGGTGGCTACACCTTC	CASVKGRAGGYTF
15	TRBV28	-	TRBJ2-1	TRBD2	TGTGCCAGCTGGAGTGGGACTAGCGGATCCAATGAGCAGTTCTTC	CASWSGTSGSNEQFF
16	TRBV7-8	once	TRBJ2-7	-	TGTGCCAGCAGCTTAGTTACGGGAGTGGTCTTGTACGAGCAGTACTTC	CASSLVTGVVLYEQYF
15	TRBV28	-	TRBJ2-7	TRBD2	TGTGCCAGCGGAACGAGAGCGGGAGTTCTATACGAGCAGTACTTC	CASGTRAGVLYEQYF
18	TRBV5-1	-	TRBJ1-2	TRBD1	TGCGCCAGCAGCTTGGACCTAGGACAGGGACCCTACAACTATGGCTACACCTTC	CASSLDLGQGPYNYGYTF
14	TRBV30	-	TRBJ2-2	TRBD2	TGTGCCTGGCTCGGGACTAGCGGGAACCACGAGCTGTTTTTT	CAWLGTSGNHELFF
18	TRBV27	-	TRBJ2-7	TRBD2	TGTGCCAGCAGTACCCACTGGGGGGTCAAGCGGGAGGGGTACGAGCAGTACTTC	CASSTHWGVKREGYEQYF
11	TRBV20-1	-	TRBJ1-2	-	TGCAGTGCTAGAGGGAGGTTCGGCTACACCTTC	CSARGRFGYTF
14	TRBV30	-	TRBJ2-7	-	TGTGCCTGGAGTGTGAACAGGGTCGCGGGCGAGCAGTACTTC	CAWSVNRVAGEQYF
15	TRBV7-2	-	TRBJ2-2	TRBD2	TGTGCCAGCAGACTACTAGCGACCTCCACCGGGGAGCTGTTTTTT	CASRLLATSTGELFF
12	TRBV28	-	TRBJ2-3	-	TGTGCCAGCAGTTCTGGCACAGATACGCAGTATTTT	CASSSGTDTQYF
17	TRBV3-1/TRBV3-2	-	TRBJ1-4	TRBD1	TGTGCCAGCAGCCAAGAACGGACGGGACAGGGTCGGGAAAAACTGTTTTTT	CASSQERTGQGREKLFF
13	TRBV30	-	TRBJ2-7	-	TGTGCCTGGACGGACTCCTGGGCGGGCGAGCAGTACTTC	CAWTDSWAGEQYF
17	TRBV7-2	-	TRBJ2-5	TRBD2	TGTGCCAGCAGATATAGAGCGGGAGGTTGGGGCGAAGAGACCCAGTACTTC	CASRYRAGGWGEETQYF
18	TRBV28	-	TRBJ2-1	TRBD1	TGTGCCAGCAGACCCCGGGACAGCGCTATTTCTTTTTACAATGAGCAGTTCTTC	CASRPRDSAISFYNEQFF
17	TRBV28	-	TRBJ2-6	TRBD2	TGTGCCAGCAGTTTCTCCAGCGGGAGGCCCGGGGCCAACGTCCTGACTTTC	CASSFSSGRPGANVLTF
16	TRBV24-1	-	TRBJ2-1	-	TGTGCCACCAGTGATTCCGGCGGTCGCGCCTTCGATGAGCAGTTCTTC	CATSDSGGRAFDEQFF
15	TRBV6-5	-	TRBJ2-7	TRBD2	TGTGCCAGCAGTCCTAGCGGGATCAGCTCCTACGAGCAGTACTTC	CASSPSGISSYEQYF
14	TRBV19	-	TRBJ2-1	-	TGTGCCAGTAGTCCTTCGGGCGGGTTCGATGAGCAGTTCTTC	CASSPSGGFDEQFF
14	TRBV19	-	TRBJ1-1	TRBD1	TGTGCCAGTAGTGCGCAGACAGGGGTGACTGAAGCTTTCTTT	CASSAQTGVTEAFF
15	TRBV9	-	TRBJ2-1	-	TGTGCCAGCAGCGTAGGGTATAGCCCAGACAATGAGCAGTTCTTC	CASSVGYSPDNEQFF
13	TRBV7-2	-	TRBJ1-2	TRBD1	TGTGCCAGCAGCTCCACGACAGGGACGGGCTACACCTTC	CASSSTTGTGYTF
13	TRBV11-2	-	TRBJ1-5	-	TGTGCCAGCAGCTTAGACAGGGCTCAGCCCCAGCATTTT	CASSLDRAQPQHF
12	TRBV5-5	once	TRBJ2-7	TRBD2	TGTGCCAGCAGCGTGAATAGCGGGTCCGAGTACTTC	CASSVNSGSEYF
12	TRBV28	-	TRBJ1-2	-	TGTGCCAGCAGTCAACAAACGGGTGGCTACACCTTC	CASSQQTGGYTF
15	TRBV24-1	-	TRBJ2-1	-	TGTGCCACCAGCAGAGGAGCTGGCTCCTACAATGAGCAGTTCTTC	CATSRGAGSYNEQFF
15	TRBV18	-	TRBJ1-3	TRBD1	TGTGCCAGCTCATCAGGACAGGCCCCGGGGAACACCATATATTTT	CASSSGQAPGNTIYF
11	TRBV29-1	-	TRBJ1-2	-	TGCAGCGTTGCCGGGGTTGATGGCTACACCTTC	CSVAGVDGYTF
14	TRBV7-3	-	TRBJ2-1	TRBD2	TGTGCCAGCAGCTCACCGGGACTAGTAAATGAGCAGTTCTTC	CASSSPGLVNEQFF
14	TRBV10-2	-	TRBJ2-5	-	TGCGCCAGCACCCTACAGGCCCGGAGCGAGACCCAGTACTTC	CASTLQARSETQYF
14	TRBV10-3	few	TRBJ2-7	-	TGTGCCATCAGTGAGTTAGAGGGCTTGAGCGAGCAGTACTTC	CAISELEGLSEQYF
14	TRBV7-2	-	TRBJ2-5	TRBD2	TGTGCCAGCAGCCAGAGCGGGAGTGAAGAGACCCAGTACTTC	CASSQSGSEETQYF
15	TRBV11-2	-	TRBJ2-3	TRBD2	TGTGCCAGCAGCCCGATAGCGGGGTACACAGATACGCAGTATTTT	CASSPIAGYTDTQYF
16	TRBV5-1	-	TRBJ2-4	-	TGCGCCAGCAGCTTGGCCTACCCGGAAGGGAGAGACATTCAGTACTTC	CASSLAYPEGRDIQYF